These T cell receptor beta chains were read from a single sample in a study of CD8 T cells in acute hepatitis C reinfection. Assay used: immunoSEQ multiplex PCR; TCRdb lists only in-frame clones, some missing. This repertoire shows roughly 1,400 clones, approximately 50% found once; its top ten account for 9% to 15%. The sequencing used HCV NS3-1073 tetramer-sorted CD8+ T cells from PBMCs, collected during acute infection. Receptors originate from a woman aged 18-30 years who spontaneously cleared hepatitis C infection. Each CDR3 is given with its conserved first and last residue. The order of the fields is clone size, V gene, J gene, D gene, CDR3 protein, CDR3 DNA. A D gene is named only where the DNA matches it firmly. Size is stated for part of the rows, as once, few or many counts, or as a class when the clone is expanded.

clone size: -; V gene: TRBV2; J gene: TRBJ2-3; D gene: TRBD1; CDR3 protein: CASSVVPGQGSYTDTQYF; CDR3 DNA: TGTGCCAGCAGTGTCGTCCCGGGACAGGGGTCCTACACAGATACGCAGTATTTT
clone size: -; V gene: TRBV6-1; J gene: TRBJ2-7; D gene: -; CDR3 protein: CASSDLSGTYLTYEQYF; CDR3 DNA: TGTGCCAGCAGTGATTTATCCGGGACGTACCTCACCTACGAGCAGTACTTC
clone size: few; V gene: TRBV27; J gene: TRBJ1-1; D gene: -; CDR3 protein: CASSLFVQGPEAFF; CDR3 DNA: TGTGCCAGCAGTTTATTTGTGCAGGGGCCTGAAGCTTTCTTT
clone size: few; V gene: TRBV6-1; J gene: TRBJ1-2; D gene: TRBD1; CDR3 protein: CASSYGQGNGYTF; CDR3 DNA: TGTGCCAGCAGCTACGGACAGGGGAACGGCTACACCTTC
clone size: large; V gene: TRBV27; J gene: TRBJ2-7; D gene: TRBD1; CDR3 protein: CASRLTGQGYEQYF; CDR3 DNA: TGTGCCAGCAGACTGACGGGACAGGGTTATGAGCAGTACTTC
clone size: -; V gene: TRBV2; J gene: TRBJ2-3; D gene: -; CDR3 protein: CASMVPGTDTQYF; CDR3 DNA: TGTGCCAGCATGGTCCCCGGCACAGATACGCAGTATTTT
clone size: -; V gene: TRBV5-6; J gene: TRBJ1-1; D gene: -; CDR3 protein: CASSTGWDTEAFF; CDR3 DNA: TGTGCCAGCAGCACCGGTTGGGACACTGAAGCTTTCTTT
clone size: -; V gene: TRBV9; J gene: TRBJ2-1; D gene: -; CDR3 protein: CASSVNNEQFF; CDR3 DNA: TGTGCCAGCAGCGTCAACAATGAGCAGTTCTTC
clone size: -; V gene: TRBV6-6; J gene: TRBJ1-1; D gene: -; CDR3 protein: CASWATEAFF; CDR3 DNA: TGTGCCAGCTGGGCCACTGAAGCTTTCTTT
clone size: few; V gene: TRBV11-2; J gene: TRBJ2-1; D gene: -; CDR3 protein: CASSLEAGWGWGEQFF; CDR3 DNA: TGTGCCAGCAGCTTAGAGGCGGGTTGGGGTTGGGGTGAGCAGTTCTTC
clone size: -; V gene: TRBV5-4; J gene: TRBJ2-3; D gene: TRBD2; CDR3 protein: CASSQESGLAGSATDTQYF; CDR3 DNA: TGTGCCAGCAGCCAAGAGTCGGGACTAGCGGGATCGGCCACAGATACGCAGTATTTT
clone size: -; V gene: TRBV2; J gene: TRBJ2-7; D gene: -; CDR3 protein: CASSEAGLPHEQYF; CDR3 DNA: TGTGCCAGCAGTGAGGCGGGACTCCCCCACGAGCAGTACTTC
clone size: -; V gene: TRBV2; J gene: TRBJ1-1; D gene: TRBD1; CDR3 protein: CASSEPGRGQGAGEAFF; CDR3 DNA: TGTGCCAGCAGTGAACCAGGGAGGGGTCAGGGGGCGGGTGAAGCTTTCTTT
clone size: few; V gene: TRBV11-1; J gene: TRBJ2-7; D gene: TRBD1; CDR3 protein: CASSLEGATGDPSYEQYF; CDR3 DNA: TGTGCCAGCAGCTTAGAGGGGGCTACAGGGGATCCTTCCTACGAGCAGTACTTC
clone size: -; V gene: TRBV4-2; J gene: TRBJ2-1; D gene: -; CDR3 protein: CASSQEVGSEQFF; CDR3 DNA: TGTGCCAGCAGCCAAGAAGTAGGGTCGGAGCAGTTCTTC
clone size: -; V gene: TRBV18; J gene: TRBJ2-7; D gene: TRBD2; CDR3 protein: CASSTLGQGGSYEQYF; CDR3 DNA: TGTGCCAGCTCAACACTCGGGCAGGGAGGGTCCTACGAGCAGTACTTC
clone size: few; V gene: TRBV4-2; J gene: TRBJ2-1; D gene: -; CDR3 protein: CASSQEAGTEQFF; CDR3 DNA: TGTGCCAGCAGCCAAGAGGCCGGCACTGAGCAGTTCTTC
clone size: -; V gene: TRBV27; J gene: TRBJ2-4; D gene: TRBD2; CDR3 protein: CASSFPTSGRPSIDIQYF; CDR3 DNA: TGTGCCAGCAGTTTTCCGACTAGCGGGAGGCCGTCGATAGACATTCAGTACTTC
clone size: -; V gene: TRBV30; J gene: TRBJ1-1; D gene: -; CDR3 protein: CASSSGGSTEAFF; CDR3 DNA: TGTGCCAGCAGCTCCGGGGGTAGCACTGAAGCTTTCTTT
clone size: -; V gene: TRBV4-2; J gene: TRBJ2-2; D gene: -; CDR3 protein: CASSQVRGANPGELFF; CDR3 DNA: TGTGCCAGCAGCCAAGTCCGGGGGGCGAACCCCGGGGAGCTGTTTTTT